Below are 24 T cell receptor beta chains sequenced from a single sample in a study of blood T cell repertoires in COVID-19. Assay: immunoSEQ multiplex PCR; the TCRdb copy retains only in-frame clones and omits some. The data contain 140,000 to 150,000 clones, approximately 85% of them singletons. The material sequenced was peripheral blood. All receptors derive from a woman aged 55-69 years with COVID-19, enrolled during active disease.

The rearrangement joins TRBV29-1 to TRBJ1-2, with D tentatively TRBD1 (5 bases). The CDR3 spans 16 residues. Per the germline V gene, CDR1 is SQVTM and CDR2 is ANQGSEA. V dropped 4 bases and J dropped 3 bases, with 21 bases sitting between them. The CDR3 here is CSVGQPGGGDHYGYTF. In DNA, the CDR3 is TGCAGCGTTGGCCAACCGGGTGGGGGGGACCACTATGGCTACACCTTC.

The genes are TRBV5-1 and TRBJ1-2; D is possibly TRBD1 (6 bases). Deletions cut 4 bases from V and 0 bases from J, with 22 bases between. CDR3 length equals 18 residues. Germline CDR1 is SGHRS and CDR2 is YFSETQ. Written as DNA, the CDR3 is TGCGCCAGCAGCCTTGGTTACCGGGACACCCGCACTAACTATGGCTACACCTTC. This encodes CASSLGYRDTRTNYGYTF.

The chain couples TRBV21-1 to TRBJ2-1; the DNA was not used to check the table's D call, TRBD2. TRBV21-1 counts as a pseudogene. CDR3 length equals 18 residues. The chain's CDR3 is CASSKGTSGGPSYNEQFF. In nucleotides, the CDR3 is TGTGCCAGCAGCAAAGGGACTAGCGGGGGCCCCTCCTACAATGAGCAGTTCTTC.

This clone was recorded only once. The V gene is TRBV5-1, the J gene TRBJ2-1; TRBD2 might be the D (6 bases). The germline V gene encodes CDR1 SGHRS and CDR2 YFSETQ. Trimming removed 3 bases at V and 7 bases at J, with 8 bases between. The CDR3 has 12 residues. This CDR3 is CASSSLANEQFF. The CDR3 DNA is TGCGCCAGCAGCTCCCTAGCGAATGAGCAGTTCTTC.

This rearrangement joins TRBV9 to TRBJ2-2; a possible D gene is TRBD1 (6 bases). Germline V lookup: CDR1 SGDLS, CDR2 YYNGEE. The CDR3 contains 14 residues. V dropped 0 bases and J dropped 5 bases, with 8 bases sitting between them. The CDR3 DNA follows: TGTGCCAGCAGCGTAGGAGGGGGTACCGGGGAGCTGTTTTTT. Translating it yields CASSVGGGTGELFF.

This clone was recorded a few times. The rearrangement links TRBV7-9 to TRBJ2-3, with D hard to call. CDR1 and CDR2 (germline): SEHNR, FQNEAQ (reference sequence). The CDR3 is made up of 13 amino acids. Trimming took 5 bases from V and 0 from J, leaving 6 bases between them. CDR3 protein: CASSVVSTDTQYF. The DNA of the CDR3 is TGTGCCAGCAGCGTCGTTAGCACAGATACGCAGTATTTT.

The genes are TRBV4-1 and TRBJ2-3; D call uncertain. The V end lost 5 bases, the J end lost 6 bases, and 6 bases lay between the germline ends. CDR3 length equals 11 residues. CDR1 is MGHRA, CDR2 YSYEKL, per germline. This CDR3 reads CASSSSDTQYF. The CDR3 DNA is TGCGCCAGCAGCTCCTCCGATACGCAGTATTTT.

The chain carries TRBV19 and TRBJ2-1, with 10 bases aligning to TRBD1. The CDR3 spans 14 residues. Germline V gives CDR1 LNHDA, CDR2 SQIVND (reference sequence). V shed 6 bases and J 6 bases; nucleotides not matched to a gene: 5. Here the CDR3 DNA reads TGTGCCAGTAGGAAGGACAGGGGGACCAATGAGCAGTTCTTC. It is translated as CASRKDRGTNEQFF.

Many counts were recorded for this clone. The rearrangement uses TRBV7-2 and TRBJ2-7; D gene ambiguous. The germline gives CDR1 SGHTA, CDR2 FQGNSA. The CDR3 has 15 amino acids. Trimming removed 1 base at V and 0 bases at J, with 10 bases between. CDR3 sequence reads: CASSLGRISSYEQYF. The CDR3 DNA sequence: TGTGCCAGCAGCTTAGGCAGGATAAGCTCCTACGAGCAGTACTTC.

The chain recombines TRBV10-3 with TRBJ2-7; D is perhaps TRBD1 (6 bases). Germline assignment: CDR1 ENHRY and CDR2 SYGVKD. The CDR3 consists of 13 residues. V was cut by 4 bases and J by 5 bases, with 12 bases left in between. The CDR3, as DNA: TGTGCCATCAGTGCCAGGGGTGACGACGAGCAGTACTTC. Translated, it gives CAISARGDDEQYF.

The V call is TRBV27, the J call TRBJ2-7; 9 positions agree with TRBD1. Per germline, CDR1 MNHEY and CDR2 SMNVEV (reference sequence). This CDR3 spans 14 amino acids. V was clipped by 3 bases and J by 6 bases; unmatched bases: 6. The CDR3 loop is CASSLWTGDFEQYF. The CDR3, as DNA: TGTGCCAGCAGTTTGTGGACAGGGGATTTCGAGCAGTACTTC.

The chain recombines TRBV7-8 with TRBJ2-1, with 8 bases fitting TRBD2. V shed 3 bases and J 6 bases; nucleotides not matched to a gene: 7. This CDR3 is built from 15 residues. Germline V CDR1 and CDR2: SGHVS, FQNEAQ. The CDR3 DNA reads TGTGCCAGCAGCTTTGTCGGGGGGGCGCGCAATGAGCAGTTCTTC. Protein: CASSFVGGARNEQFF. Based on the CDR3 plus reference TRBV7-8 and TRBJ2-1, the full variable domain is GAGVSQSPRYKVAKRGQDVALRCDPISGHVSLFWYQQALGQGPEFLTYFQNEAQLDKSGLPSDRFFAERPEGSVSTLKIQRTQQEDSAVYLCASSFVGGARNEQFFGPGTRLTVL.

The chain links TRBV4-1 to TRBJ1-4, with TRBD1 matching 7 bases. Trimming took 2 bases from V and 6 from J; bases not matched to a gene: 6. The CDR3 is made up of 15 amino acids. Germline V gene sequence: CDR1 MGHRA, CDR2 YSYEKL. DNA of the CDR3: TGCGCCAGCAGCCAATTGGGACAGTCCGATGAAAAACTGTTTTTT. The encoded protein is CASSQLGQSDEKLFF.

The chain is built from TRBV11-2 and TRBJ2-2, with D uncertain. The length of the CDR3 is 13 residues. Germline values: CDR1 SGHAT, CDR2 FQNNGV. The V end lost 2 bases, the J end lost 6 bases, and 7 bases lay between the germline ends. CDR3 loop: CASSLNSAGELFF. CDR3 DNA: TGTGCCAGCAGCTTAAACTCGGCCGGGGAGCTGTTTTTT.

This rearrangement joins TRBV11-3 to TRBJ1-6; D is unclear. From germline, CDR1 is SGHNT and CDR2 YENEEA. V lost 3 bases to trimming and J lost 8 bases, with 11 bases between them. The CDR3 extends over 14 amino acids. The CDR3 DNA reads TGTGCCAGCAGCTTTGGGGAGAGGGATTCACCCCTCCACTTT. It translates to CASSFGERDSPLHF.

This sequence joins TRBV19 and TRBJ1-5; D may be TRBD1 (5 bases). Germline CDR1 reads LNHDA; CDR2 reads SQIVND (reference sequence). This CDR3 contains 13 residues. V was shortened by 3 bases and J by 6 bases, with 9 bases between the two germline ends. The CDR3 sequence: CASSIQGSQPQHF. DNA for the CDR3: TGTGCCAGTAGTATCCAGGGTAGTCAGCCCCAGCATTTT.

The V call is TRBV5-6, the J call TRBJ1-1, with D unclear. The CDR3 spans 14 residues. CDR1 SGHDT and CDR2 YYEEEE come from the germline V gene. V gave up 0 bases and J gave up 6 bases, with 12 bases separating them. The CDR3 bases are TGTGCCAGCAGCTTGGCCCCCGCGTTCCCTGAAGCTTTCTTT. Protein product: CASSLAPAFPEAFF.

The chain is built from TRBV5-1 and TRBJ2-1; tentatively, D is TRBD1 (7 bases). Per germline, CDR1 SGHRS and CDR2 YFSETQ. The CDR3 covers 15 residues. Between the trimmed V and J ends, which lost 4 bases and 5 bases, there was a span of 16 bases. CDR3 sequence reads: CASSRGGGVNNEQFF. The CDR3 coding sequence is TGCGCCAGCAGCCGTGGAGGGGGCGTTAACAATGAGCAGTTCTTC.

This clone showed up just a few times. This rearrangement joins TRBV5-6 to TRBJ1-2; D gene unclear. The V and J ends lost 0 bases and 12 bases respectively, with 12 bases between them. Germline-derived CDR1 and CDR2 are SGHDT and YYEEEE. The CDR3 length is 12 residues. CDR3 sequence reads: CASSLGRLGDTF. DNA of the CDR3: TGTGCCAGCAGCTTGGGCCGCCTCGGGGACACCTTC.

The chain employs TRBV7-2 and TRBJ2-7, with 10 bases identical to TRBD1. The germline V gene encodes CDR1 SGHTA and CDR2 FQGNSA. The CDR3 runs 15 residues. The V gene end was trimmed by 5 bases and the J gene end by 5 bases; junction bases not matched to a gene: 9. CDR3 nucleotides: TGTGCCAGCAGCAGACCCGGGACAGGGGCTGACGAGCAGTACTTC. Encoded protein: CASSRPGTGADEQYF.

The V gene is TRBV15, the J gene TRBJ1-4, with TRBD1 as a possible D gene (5 bases). The CDR3 consists of 15 residues. Trimming took off 5 bases at V and 8 bases at J, with 18 bases between the two ends. CDR1 LNHNV and CDR2 YYDKDF come from the germline V gene (reference sequence). In DNA form, the CDR3 reads TGTGCCACCAGCCCCCGGGCCTCGGGGGGGGAAAAACTGTTTTTT. Amino acids: CATSPRASGGEKLFF.

This clone was recorded only once. V is TRBV5-3 and J is TRBJ2-1; 7 nucleotides match TRBD1. TRBV5-3 is recorded as an ORF, its role being uncertain. The CDR3 loop spans 13 amino acids. V was clipped by 5 bases and J by 4 bases; unmatched bases: 3. DNA for the CDR3: TGTGCCAGAAGTCTGGACAGGTACAATGAGCAGTTCTTC. It translates to CARSLDRYNEQFF.

The gene calls are TRBV5-4 and TRBJ2-1; TRBD2 might be the D (6 bases). This CDR3 spans 17 amino acids. Trimming took off 4 bases at V and 1 base at J, with 18 bases between the two ends. The germline V gene encodes CDR1 SGHNT and CDR2 YYREEE (reference sequence). Here the CDR3 DNA reads TGTGCCAGCAGCCCCCCGGGACTTCAAAGATCCTACAATGAGCAGTTCTTC. Translated: CASSPPGLQRSYNEQFF.

The chain recombines TRBV25-1 with TRBJ1-2; D call uncertain. The CDR3 length is 13 residues. The V and J ends lost 0 bases and 6 bases respectively, with 8 bases between them. Germline V gene sequence: CDR1 MGHDK, CDR2 SYGVNS. This chain's CDR3 is CASSEYRGNGYTF. The CDR3 bases are TGTGCCAGCAGTGAATATCGAGGGAATGGCTACACCTTC.